This TCR beta chain is from a study of T cell responses to AZD1222 COVID-19 vaccine. The V gene's germline CDR1 is SEHNR and CDR2 FQNEAQ (reference sequence). The CDR3 extends over 16 amino acids. Trimming left V 5 bases short and J 0 bases short, with 13 bases between. A remark on this clone: Its antigen is not identified.

Clones were sequenced by immunoSEQ multiplex PCR, and TCRdb holds only the in-frame ones, with some missing. The repertoire holds under 150,000 clones, with about 92% as singletons. Study results and limitations: Vaccine-associated CD4 TCRs spanned spike, dominant at 160-218 and 743-854. Nearly half of spike-specific TCRs reportedly target unmutated variant regions. The study identified only six AZD1222 recipients as seropositive at baseline. Following two doses of AZD1222, Spike-specific TCR breadth and depth rose.

The source of this sequence is an adult who received the AZD1222 COVID-19 vaccine. The sequences come from peripheral blood, collected 28 days after the second AZD1222 dose. This chain joins TRBV7-9 and TRBJ1-4; D unresolved. CDR3: CASSPLGRPTNEKLFF. The CDR3 nucleotides are TGTGCCAGCAGCCCCCTTGGGCGCCCAACTAATGAAAAACTGTTTTTT.